One sample yielded the 13 T cell receptor beta chains listed below, sequenced in a study of Ad26.COV2.S vaccination and SARS-CoV-2 variants. Profiled with immunoSEQ multiplex PCR; TCRdb holds only in-frame clones, not every one. The repertoire holds some 400,000 clones, with about nine tenths as singletons. Treatment described: 15 to 20 received Ad26.COV2.S at low or high dose, single or two shots; about 5 received placebo; per-sample allocation not given. Samples were taken on day 63 after the first vaccine or placebo injection. The sequencing here drew on peripheral blood, taken in a trial of Ad26.COV2.S vaccine versus placebo. The receptor set was obtained from a person aged 18-65 years who received the Ad26.COV2.S COVID-19 vaccine or a placebo.

CDR3 DNA: TGTGCCAGCAGCTTAAAAGGGACCCAGTACTTC. Encoded protein: CASSLKGTQYF. The J gene is TRBJ2-5, the V gene TRBV7-9, with D hard to call. The CDR3 runs to 11 residues. V lost 2 bases and J lost 7, with 5 bases in between. Germline lookup yields CDR1 SEHNR and CDR2 FQNEAQ (reference sequence).

The V and J genes are TRBV6-5 and TRBJ2-7; 11 bases are a match to TRBD1. With V trimmed by 5 bases and J by 5 bases, 8 bases remained unmatched. This CDR3 is 15 amino acids long. CDR1 and CDR2 (germline): MNHEY, SVGAGI. CDR3 sequence reads: CASSTGQGAGNEQYF. The CDR3 DNA sequence: TGTGCCAGCAGTACAGGACAGGGGGCAGGAAACGAGCAGTACTTC.

J is TRBJ1-4 and V is TRBV29-1; 7 nucleotides match TRBD1. The V gene end was trimmed by 7 bases and the J gene end by 3 bases; junction bases not matched to a gene: 11. Germline lookup yields CDR1 SQVTM and CDR2 ANQGSEA. The CDR3 sequence is 15 residues long. The CDR3 DNA reads TGCAGCGCTGAGACAGGGACTTCACCTAATGAAAAACTGTTTTTT. Amino acid sequence: CSAETGTSPNEKLFF.

The gene calls are TRBV5-8 and TRBJ2-7, with unresolved D. This CDR3 is 13 amino acids long. The V end lost 0 bases, the J end lost 6 bases, and 10 bases lay between the germline ends. CDR1 and CDR2 from the germline V gene are SGHTS and YDEGEE. The CDR3 region is CASSLGDWGEQYF. CDR3 coding DNA: TGTGCCAGCAGCTTGGGGGATTGGGGCGAGCAGTACTTC. The variable domain in full, with the rest retrieved from reference TRBV5-8 and TRBJ2-7, is EAGVTQSPTHLIKTRGQQATLRCSPISGHTSVYWYQQALGLGLQFLLWYDEGEERNRGNFPPRFSGRQFPNYSSELNVNALELEDSALYLCASSLGDWGEQYFGPGTRLTVT.

This chain joins TRBV5-6 and TRBJ2-1; 8 nucleotides align to TRBD2. Germline V lookup: CDR1 SGHDT, CDR2 YYEEEE. The J segment lost 4 bases and the V segment lost 5 bases, leaving 11 bases of the junction unmatched. CDR3 length: 16 amino acids. DNA of the CDR3: TGTGCCAGCAGGCTTGCGATACTAGCGGTTTACAATGAGCAGTTCTTC. As protein: CASRLAILAVYNEQFF.

This chain links TRBV9 with TRBJ2-7; TRBD1 aligns across 7 bases. CDR3 length: 15 residues. J lost 1 base, V lost 0 bases, and 4 bases had no gene match. Germline CDR1 is SGDLS and CDR2 is YYNGEE. CDR3 loop: CASSVGGQASYEQYF. In DNA form, the CDR3 reads TGTGCCAGCAGCGTAGGCGGACAGGCATCCTACGAGCAGTACTTC.

This clone was seen only a few times. The chain carries TRBV24-1 and TRBJ1-2, with D perhaps TRBD1 (5 bases). In germline, CDR1 is KGHDR, CDR2 SFDVKD. The V end was cut by 0 bases, the J end by 8 bases, with 9 bases between. The CDR3 sequence is 13 residues long. In DNA, the CDR3 is TGTGCCACCAGTGATTTGCAAGGGGTCGGCTACACCTTC. Protein: CATSDLQGVGYTF.

The V call is TRBV3-1 (or the pseudogene TRBV3-2), the J call TRBJ1-1; D is uncertain. V shed 2 bases and J shed 4 bases, with 8 bases lying between them. CDR3 length equals 13 residues. Germline values: CDR1 LGHDT, CDR2 YNNKEL (reference sequence). The CDR3 loop is CASSQSPGTEAFF. The CDR3 DNA follows: TGTGCCAGCAGCCAAAGCCCAGGCACTGAAGCTTTCTTT.

This chain joins TRBV30 and TRBJ1-6; 7 bases map to TRBD1. Germline loops: CDR1 GTSNPN, CDR2 SVGIG (reference sequence). The V segment lost 5 bases and the J segment 13 bases; nucleotides outside the gene matches: 11. This CDR3 spans 13 amino acids. The CDR3 bases are TGTGCCTGGTATGCAGGGGGGATCGGGCCCCTCCACTTT. Encoded protein: CAWYAGGIGPLHF. The whole variable domain, remainder taken from reference TRBV30 and TRBJ1-6, is SQTIHQWPATLVQPVGSPLSLECTVEGTSNPNLYWYRQAAGRGLQLLFYSVGIGQISSEVPQNLSASRPQDRQFILSSKKLLLSDSGFYLCAWYAGGIGPLHFGNGTRLTVT.

V and J are TRBV7-8 and TRBJ2-7; unclear D gene. There are 14 residues in the CDR3. Germline CDR1 SGHVS, CDR2 FQNEAQ. With 1 base removed from V and 1 base from J, the gap between germline ends came to 8 bases. CDR3 sequence (DNA): TGTGCCAGCAGCTTAGATTGGATTTCCTACGAGCAGTACTTC. Translating it yields CASSLDWISYEQYF.

The V and J genes are TRBV3-1 (or the pseudogene TRBV3-2) and TRBJ2-1, with 7 positions matching TRBD1. The CDR3 runs to 15 residues. Germline loops: CDR1 LGHDT, CDR2 YNNKEL (reference sequence). The V and J ends lost 4 bases and 7 bases, in that order; junction bases with no gene match: 10. The CDR3 DNA is TGTGCCAGCAGCCGGAAACAGGGGCTGAGGAATGAGCAGTTCTTC. Protein sequence: CASSRKQGLRNEQFF.

The gene calls are TRBV5-8 and TRBJ1-4, with a weak D call TRBD1 (5 bases). Between the trimmed V and J ends, which lost 4 bases and 8 bases, there was a span of 15 bases. The CDR3 length is 14 residues. CDR1 and CDR2 (germline): SGHTS, YDEGEE. CDR3: CASSRTGTREKLFF. The CDR3 coding sequence is TGTGCCAGCAGCCGAACCGGGACTCGGGAAAAACTGTTTTTT.

V is TRBV28 and J is TRBJ2-3; 7 bases fit TRBD2. V shed 5 bases and J 6 bases; nucleotides not matched to a gene: 8. The germline V gene encodes CDR1 MDHEN and CDR2 SYDVKM. The CDR3 consists of 14 residues. CDR3 region: CASSTSVATDTQYF. The CDR3 DNA reads as TGTGCCAGCAGTACTAGCGTGGCGACCGATACGCAGTATTTT.